The 5 T cell receptor beta chains below all came from one sample that was sequenced in a study of T cells in Graves' hyperthyroidism and ophthalmopathy. Amplified regions were TCR beta CDR3 sequences from RNA transcripts. HTBI primers were the set used in a first-round RT-PCR of the TCR CDR3. TCRdb re-called the multiplex PCR reads through MiXCR, storing one row per CDR3 protein. The sample includes about 320,000 distinct CDR3 sequences, over 15% of them seen just once. The source material was blood. The receptors were gathered from a man in his thirties or forties with Graves' hyperthyroidism.

This clonotype occurred many times. The V gene is TRBV5-1, the J gene TRBJ2-3; D is undetermined. The CDR3 consists of 14 residues. V was trimmed by 1 base and J by 6 bases, leaving 12 bases between them. CDR1 and CDR2 (germline): SGHRS, YFSETQ. CDR3 sequence reads: CASSLLTDGDTQYF. CDR3 coding DNA: TGCGCCAGCAGCTTGCTTACCGACGGGGATACGCAGTATTTT.

There are many counts of this clonotype. J is TRBJ2-3 and V is TRBV24-1; D is undetermined. Germline V CDR1 and CDR2: KGHDR, SFDVKD. Trimming took off 3 bases at V and 5 bases at J, with 11 bases between the two ends. This CDR3 contains 14 residues. The chain's CDR3 is CATSDNTSGDTQYF. The DNA for the CDR3 is TGTGCCACCAGTGATAACACCTCGGGAGATACGCAGTATTTT.

The chain has TRBV12-3 or TRBV12-4 and TRBJ1-4; no firm D call. The germline V and J ends were trimmed by 2 bases and 4 bases, with 8 bases remaining between them. This CDR3 contains 14 residues. Here the CDR3 DNA reads TGTGCCAGCAGTTTAAGAGTGGTTAATGAAAAACTGTTTTTT. Translation: CASSLRVVNEKLFF.

This rearrangement joins TRBV20-1 to TRBJ1-4, with D possibly matching TRBD1 (5 bases). This CDR3 is 13 amino acids long. CDR1 is DFQATT, CDR2 SNEGSKA, per germline (reference sequence). Trimming removed 4 bases at V and 5 bases at J, with 11 bases between. CDR3 sequence: CSATWRGNEKLFF. The CDR3 DNA reads as TGCAGTGCTACGTGGCGGGGGAATGAAAAACTGTTTTTT.

This clonotype was picked up a small number of times. This rearrangement joins TRBV20-1 to TRBJ1-1; tentative D call: TRBD1 (5 bases). CDR1 and CDR2 from the germline V gene are DFQATT and SNEGSKA (reference sequence). Trimming removed 0 bases at V and 4 bases at J, with 12 bases between. This CDR3 is built from 14 residues. CDR3 loop: CSARDQDSLTEAFF. CDR3 sequence (DNA): TGCAGTGCTAGAGATCAAGACAGTCTCACTGAAGCTTTCTTT.